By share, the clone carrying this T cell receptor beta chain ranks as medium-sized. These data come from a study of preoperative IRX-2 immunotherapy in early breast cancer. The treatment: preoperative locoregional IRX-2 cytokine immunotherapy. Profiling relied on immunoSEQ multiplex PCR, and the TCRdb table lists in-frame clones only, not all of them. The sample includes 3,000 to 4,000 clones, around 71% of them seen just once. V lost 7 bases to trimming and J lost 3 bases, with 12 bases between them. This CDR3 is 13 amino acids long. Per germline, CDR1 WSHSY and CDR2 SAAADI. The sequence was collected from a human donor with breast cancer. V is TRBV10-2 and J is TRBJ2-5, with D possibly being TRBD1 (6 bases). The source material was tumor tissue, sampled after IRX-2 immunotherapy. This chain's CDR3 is CASTRGLEETQYF. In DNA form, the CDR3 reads TGCGCCAGCACTAGGGGGTTGGAAGAGACCCAGTACTTC.